The 30 T cell receptor beta chains listed next were all sequenced from one sample in a study of cytomegalovirus exposure and HLA in healthy donors. The table came from immunoSEQ multiplex PCR; TCRdb's copy has only in-frame clones and leaves some out. Found here are 200,000 to 250,000 clones, less than 90% of them singletons; the top ten hold 9.5% to 15%. Sequencing used PBMCs. The receptors derive from a young man in good health and CMV-seropositive.

The chain couples TRBV9 to TRBJ2-1; TRBD2 matches at 8 bases. This CDR3 comprises 15 residues. J lost 3 bases, V lost 1 base, and 3 bases had no gene match. Per the germline V gene, CDR1 is SGDLS and CDR2 is YYNGEE. The CDR3 DNA reads as TGTGCCAGCAGCGTAAATAGCGGGGACTACAATGAGCAGTTCTTC. The encoded protein is CASSVNSGDYNEQFF. Full variable domain (remainder filled in from reference TRBV9 and TRBJ2-1): DSGVTQTPKHLITATGQRVTLRCSPRSGDLSVYWYQQSLDQGLQFLIQYYNGEERAKGNILERFSAQQFPDLHSELNLSSLELGDSALYFCASSVNSGDYNEQFFGPGTRLTVL.

The chain couples TRBV27 to TRBJ1-5; D gene unclear. The germline V gene has CDR1 MNHEY and CDR2 SMNVEV (reference sequence). V was cut by 5 bases and J by 4 bases, with 6 bases left in between. The CDR3 has 12 residues. CDR3 DNA: TGTGCCAGCAGTCCCCAAAATCAGCCCCAGCATTTT. This translates into CASSPQNQPQHF.

The V and J genes are TRBV6-6 and TRBJ1-1; 7 nucleotides line up with TRBD1. The CDR3 totals 16 residues. Germline V lookup: CDR1 MNHNY, CDR2 SVGAGI (reference sequence). V lost 2 bases to trimming and J lost 1 base; unmatched junction nucleotides: 7. The DNA for the CDR3 is TGTGCCAGCAGTTACGAACTACAGGGGAGGAACACTGAAGCTTTCTTT. Translated: CASSYELQGRNTEAFF.

V and J are TRBV19 and TRBJ2-7, with 11 bases matching TRBD1. Germline V gives CDR1 LNHDA, CDR2 SQIVND (reference sequence). Germline trimming cut 5 bases from V and 7 bases from J; bases unmatched to any gene: 7. CDR3 length equals 14 residues. The CDR3 region has the DNA TGTGCCAGTAGTCCCGGACAGGGGGCGCGAGAGCAGTACTTC. The encoded protein is CASSPGQGAREQYF.

V is TRBV2 and J is TRBJ2-1; 12 bases are a match to TRBD1. J lost 8 bases, V lost 10 bases, and 9 bases had no gene match. Germline CDR1 reads SNHLY; CDR2 reads FYNNEI. This CDR3 has 14 residues. The DNA for the CDR3 is TGTGCCAACTGCCGGGACAGGGGGCAGGATGAGCAGTTCTTC. Amino acid sequence: CANCRDRGQDEQFF.

CDR3 residues: CASSQVGREQYF. The CDR3 nucleotides read TGCGCCAGCAGCCAAGTGGGAAGAGAGCAGTACTTC. The chain links TRBV4-1 to TRBJ2-7; D not certain. V was pared by 1 base and J by 7 bases, with 8 bases between. The CDR3 runs to 12 residues. Germline V lookup: CDR1 MGHRA, CDR2 YSYEKL.

The V gene is TRBV7-6, the J gene TRBJ2-1; TRBD2 agrees at 10 bases. Germline-derived CDR1 and CDR2 are SGHVS and FNYEAQ. This CDR3 is 15 amino acids long. The ends lost 4 bases at V and 8 bases at J; junction bases unmatched: 8. The CDR3: CASSSLLAGSDEQFF. CDR3 in DNA: TGTGCCAGCAGCTCCTTACTAGCGGGGTCGGATGAGCAGTTCTTC.

This sequence joins TRBV4-3 and TRBJ1-2, with TRBD1 identical over 7 bases. Germline assignment: CDR1 LGHNA and CDR2 YSLEER. J was trimmed by 8 bases and V by 5 bases; bases with no gene match: 8. The CDR3 is 13 amino acids. This CDR3 reads CASSSNRGEGYTF. CDR3 coding DNA: TGCGCCAGCAGCTCCAACAGGGGTGAAGGCTACACCTTC.

The rearrangement joins TRBV7-2 to TRBJ2-7; unclear D gene. Trimming left V 1 base short and J 3 bases short, with 7 bases between. The CDR3 is 13 amino acids. The V gene's germline CDR1 is SGHTA and CDR2 FQGNSA. The CDR3 protein is CASSLEPGYEQYF. The DNA for the CDR3 is TGTGCCAGCAGCTTAGAACCCGGCTACGAGCAGTACTTC.

The chain combines TRBV30 with TRBJ1-5; D call uncertain. V lost 3 bases and J 9 bases, leaving 12 bases between the germline ends. Germline CDR1 is GTSNPN and CDR2 is SVGIG (reference sequence). This CDR3 spans 12 amino acids. Here the CDR3 DNA reads TGTGCCTGGAGGGAACCCAAGGGGCCCCAGCATTTT. Translated, it gives CAWREPKGPQHF.

V is TRBV30 and J is TRBJ1-2; no clear D. CDR3 size: 13 residues. Trimming stripped 3 bases from V and 4 bases from J, with 12 bases between. Germline lookup yields CDR1 GTSNPN and CDR2 SVGIG (reference sequence). CDR3 nucleotide sequence: TGTGCCTGGAGAGGGAAGGGAAGCTATGGCTACACCTTC. It is translated as CAWRGKGSYGYTF. The entire variable domain, with the rest obtained from reference TRBV30 and TRBJ1-2, is as follows: SQTIHQWPATLVQPVGSPLSLECTVEGTSNPNLYWYRQAAGRGLQLLFYSVGIGQISSEVPQNLSASRPQDRQFILSSKKLLLSDSGFYLCAWRGKGSYGYTFGSGTRLTVV.

The chain links TRBV6-5 to TRBJ1-2; D not resolved. Trimming took 6 bases from V and 6 from J, leaving 17 bases between them. The CDR3 sequence is 14 residues long. Germline-derived CDR1 and CDR2 are MNHEY and SVGAGI. CDR3 residues: CASSFSSGMDGYTF. The CDR3, as DNA: TGTGCCAGCAGCTTCTCCTCGGGGATGGATGGCTACACCTTC.

The chain uses TRBV9 and TRBJ1-2, with D perhaps matching TRBD1 (6 bases). CDR1 SGDLS and CDR2 YYNGEE come from the germline V gene. This CDR3 is built from 12 residues. V lost 3 bases and J lost 8, with 11 bases in between. For the CDR3, the DNA is TGTGCCAGCAGCGGGGTAGGGGGAGGCTACACCTTC. As protein: CASSGVGGGYTF. The full variable domain, its missing parts supplied by reference TRBV9 and TRBJ1-2, is DSGVTQTPKHLITATGQRVTLRCSPRSGDLSVYWYQQSLDQGLQFLIQYYNGEERAKGNILERFSAQQFPDLHSELNLSSLELGDSALYFCASSGVGGGYTFGSGTRLTVV.

The chain uses TRBV6-4 and TRBJ2-1, with 10 positions matching TRBD2. Germline V lookup: CDR1 MRHNA, CDR2 SNTAGT. With 6 bases clipped from V and 5 bases from J, the junction kept 7 bases outside the gene matches. The CDR3 extends over 15 amino acids. As DNA, the CDR3 is TGTGCCAGCAGCCCGGGGACTAGCGCAGACAATGAGCAGTTCTTC. Translation: CASSPGTSADNEQFF.

The rearrangement links TRBV5-1 to TRBJ2-1, with D possibly being TRBD2 (5 bases). The CDR3 is 20 residues long. Germline CDR1 is SGHRS and CDR2 is YFSETQ. V gave up 4 bases and J gave up 0 bases, with 26 bases separating them. The DNA for the CDR3 is TGCGCCAGCAGCCCAAGTAATAGGACTGTGTTTGCTAGCTCCTACAATGAGCAGTTCTTC. This sequence encodes CASSPSNRTVFASSYNEQFF.

This sequence joins TRBV2 and TRBJ2-1, with 11 bases that match TRBD1. The CDR3 has 15 residues. V lost 4 bases, J lost 7 bases, and 6 bases stayed unmatched. Per germline, CDR1 SNHLY and CDR2 FYNNEI. The CDR3 sequence: CASSVADRGRNEQFF. DNA for the CDR3: TGTGCCAGCAGTGTGGCGGACAGGGGGCGTAATGAGCAGTTCTTC.

This CDR3 is CASSYGDVRGEQYF. CDR3 DNA: TGTGCCAGCAGTTATGGGGATGTAAGGGGCGAGCAGTACTTC. This rearrangement joins TRBV6-5 to TRBJ2-7; D perhaps matches TRBD1 (5 bases). V lost 3 bases, J lost 6 bases, and 15 bases lay in between. This CDR3 has 14 amino acids. From germline, CDR1 is MNHEY and CDR2 SVGAGI.

The chain recombines TRBV27 with TRBJ2-6; possibly TRBD1 for D (5 bases). This CDR3 is 17 amino acids long. Germline-derived CDR1 and CDR2 are MNHEY and SMNVEV (reference sequence). V was cut by 6 bases and J by 0 bases, with 15 bases left in between. DNA of the CDR3: TGTGCCAGCAGCGAGATTGACAGCGACTCTGGGGCCAACGTCCTGACTTTC. This sequence encodes CASSEIDSDSGANVLTF.

The gene calls are TRBV15 and TRBJ2-3; 9 nucleotides line up with TRBD2. With 1 base clipped from V and 6 bases from J, the junction kept 8 bases outside the gene matches. Germline lookup yields CDR1 LNHNV and CDR2 YYDKDF (reference sequence). CDR3 length equals 16 residues. The CDR3 is CATSRGGGRAADTQYF. In DNA form, the CDR3 reads TGTGCCACCAGCAGAGGAGGCGGGAGGGCCGCGGATACGCAGTATTTT.

The chain uses TRBV30 and TRBJ1-5; D is possibly TRBD1 (5 bases). Germline V CDR1 and CDR2: GTSNPN, SVGIG (reference sequence). The CDR3 is 15 residues long. V was cut by 1 base and J by 4 bases, with 14 bases left in between. The CDR3, as DNA: TGTGCCTGGAGTGACAAGGGAAAGGGGAATCAGCCCCAGCATTTT. Translation: CAWSDKGKGNQPQHF.

This rearrangement joins TRBV7-8 to TRBJ2-7; tentatively, D is TRBD2 (6 bases). The V and J ends lost 2 bases and 5 bases respectively, with 16 bases between them. From germline, CDR1 is SGHVS and CDR2 FQNEAQ. The CDR3 is 15 amino acids. The CDR3 loop reads CASSLFFGSHHEQYF. The CDR3 DNA reads as TGTGCCAGCAGCTTATTCTTCGGGAGTCACCACGAGCAGTACTTC.

This chain uses TRBV25-1 with TRBJ2-7, with 12 bases identical to TRBD1. V gave up 3 bases and J gave up 6 bases; unmatched junction bases: 9. CDR1 and CDR2 from the germline V gene are MGHDK and SYGVNS. The CDR3 loop spans 16 amino acids. The CDR3 DNA follows: TGTGCCAGCAGTGACTCTCCCGGGACAGGGGGCGGCGAGCAGTACTTC. It is translated as CASSDSPGTGGGEQYF.

The chain is built from TRBV30 and TRBJ2-2; 10 nucleotides agree with TRBD2. This CDR3 spans 14 amino acids. CDR1 GTSNPN and CDR2 SVGIG come from the germline V gene (reference sequence). V gave up 4 bases and J gave up 1 base; unmatched junction bases: 0. The CDR3 spells CAWTSGRNTGELFF. In nucleotides, the CDR3 is TGTGCCTGGACTAGCGGGAGGAACACCGGGGAGCTGTTTTTT.

The chain has TRBV6-4 and TRBJ2-3, with 9 bases fitting TRBD2. Germline lookup yields CDR1 MRHNA and CDR2 SNTAGT. V lost 8 bases to trimming and J lost 1 base; unmatched junction nucleotides: 4. The CDR3 runs 14 residues. CDR3 DNA: TGTGCCAGCTCGGCTAGCGGGGGCACAGATACGCAGTATTTT. It translates to CASSASGGTDTQYF.

The rearrangement uses TRBV28 and TRBJ2-3; no firm D call. Per the germline V gene, CDR1 is MDHEN and CDR2 is SYDVKM. V dropped 6 bases and J dropped 0 bases, with 10 bases sitting between them. CDR3 length: 14 residues. CDR3 DNA: TGTGCCAGCAGCCGACGGAAAAGCACAGATACGCAGTATTTT. Protein product: CASSRRKSTDTQYF.

This rearrangement joins TRBV5-3 to TRBJ2-5, with 8 bases aligning to TRBD2. TRBV5-3 is marked as an open reading frame, function uncertain. The CDR3 has 16 residues. With 0 bases clipped from V and 5 bases from J, the junction kept 9 bases outside the gene matches. The CDR3 loop is CARSLALAGFGETQYF. The DNA for the CDR3 is TGTGCCAGAAGCTTGGCTCTAGCGGGCTTCGGTGAGACCCAGTACTTC.

The chain uses TRBV19 and TRBJ1-5; TRBD1 matches at 9 bases. Germline lookup yields CDR1 LNHDA and CDR2 SQIVND (reference sequence). This CDR3 has 15 amino acids. The junction had 11 bases not matched to a gene; V was cut back by 7 bases and J by 7 bases. The CDR3 region is CASNVWDRDQQPQHF. The CDR3 region has the DNA TGTGCCAGTAATGTTTGGGACAGGGATCAACAGCCCCAGCATTTT. The whole variable domain, remainder taken from reference TRBV19 and TRBJ1-5, is DGGITQSPKYLFRKEGQNVTLSCEQNLNHDAMYWYRQDPGQGLRLIYYSQIVNDFQKGDIAEGYSVSREKKESFPLTVTSAQKNPTAFYLCASNVWDRDQQPQHFGDGTRLSIL.

This rearrangement joins TRBV7-9 to TRBJ1-3; D ambiguous. Deletions cut 7 bases from V and 2 bases from J, with 15 bases between. The germline gives CDR1 SEHNR, CDR2 FQNEAQ (reference sequence). The CDR3 extends over 15 amino acids. In DNA form, the CDR3 reads TGTGCCAGCACCCTGGCATCGGTAGCTGGAAACACCATATATTTT. Translated, it gives CASTLASVAGNTIYF.

The gene calls are TRBV5-5 and TRBJ2-5, with D unresolved. Per germline, CDR1 SGHKS and CDR2 YYEKEE (reference sequence). CDR3 length: 13 amino acids. The V end was cut by 0 bases, the J end by 5 bases, with 8 bases between. CDR3 region: CASSLVHGETQYF. The DNA of the CDR3 is TGTGCCAGCAGCTTGGTTCACGGGGAGACCCAGTACTTC. Filled out from reference TRBV5-5 and TRBJ2-5, the complete variable domain reads DAGVTQSPTHLIKTRGQQVTLRCSPISGHKSVSWYQQVLGQGPQFIFQYYEKEERGRGNFPDRFSARQFPNYSSELNVNALLLGDSALYLCASSLVHGETQYFGPGTRLLVL.

The V call is TRBV9, the J call TRBJ1-2; 11 bases agree with TRBD1. Germline CDR1 SGDLS, CDR2 YYNGEE. Germline trimming cut 4 bases from V and 8 bases from J; bases unmatched to any gene: 10. This CDR3 is built from 15 residues. The CDR3 loop is CASSPRTGGAYGYTF. The DNA for the CDR3 is TGTGCCAGCAGCCCACGGACAGGGGGCGCATACGGCTACACCTTC.